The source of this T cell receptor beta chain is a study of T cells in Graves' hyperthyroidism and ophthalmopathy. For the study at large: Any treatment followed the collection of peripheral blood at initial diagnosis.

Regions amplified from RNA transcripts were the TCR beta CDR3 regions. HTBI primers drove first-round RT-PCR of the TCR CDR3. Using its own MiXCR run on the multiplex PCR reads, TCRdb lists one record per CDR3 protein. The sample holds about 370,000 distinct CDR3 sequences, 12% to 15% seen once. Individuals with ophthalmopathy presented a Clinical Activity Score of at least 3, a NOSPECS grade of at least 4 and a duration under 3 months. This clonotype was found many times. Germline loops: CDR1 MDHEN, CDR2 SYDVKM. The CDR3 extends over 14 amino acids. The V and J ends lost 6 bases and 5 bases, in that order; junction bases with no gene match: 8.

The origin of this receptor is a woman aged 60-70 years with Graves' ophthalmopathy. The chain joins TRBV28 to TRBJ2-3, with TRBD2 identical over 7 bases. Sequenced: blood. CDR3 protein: CASRGGRRRDTQYF. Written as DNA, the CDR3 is TGTGCCAGCAGGGGGGGGAGGCGGAGAGATACGCAGTATTTT.